This TCR beta chain was identified during a study of cytomegalovirus exposure and HLA in healthy donors. Study summary: Among about 179 million T cells, an earlier analysis found 95 million to 140 million unique TCR beta sequences. The study's findings and limits: Productive status was seen about 90% or about 30% of the time for most TCR beta V segments in an earlier analysis. Further analysis, carried out later, found HLA-associated TCR beta chains more clonally expanded than equally common other chains. According to the study, about 180 TCR beta chains were cytomegalovirus-associated.

Notes on this clone: The antigen is undetermined.

This CDR3 region has 14 residues. The V gene's germline CDR1 is MDHEN and CDR2 SYDVKM. V shed 0 bases and J 5 bases; nucleotides not matched to a gene: 2. The PCR used 60 Vbeta and 13 Jbeta primers. This table comes from immunoSEQ multiplex PCR, and its TCRdb copy is limited to in-frame clones, with some not included. The sample lists over 150,000 clones, approximately 71% occurring once. This TCR was sampled from a male donor in good health and CMV-seronegative. The sample was PBMCs. The chain joins TRBV28 to TRBJ2-7; TRBD1 matches at 9 bases. CDR3 coding DNA: TGTGCCAGCAGTTTATGGGACAGGGGCCACGAGCAGTACTTC. It is translated as CASSLWDRGHEQYF. Full variable domain (outside the CDR3, taken from reference TRBV28 and TRBJ2-7): DVKVTQSSRYLVKRTGEKVFLECVQDMDHENMFWYRQDPGLGLRLIYFSYDVKMKEKGDIPEGYSVSREKKERFSLILESASTNQTSMYLCASSLWDRGHEQYFGPGTRLTVT.